This T cell receptor (beta chain) was identified during a study of blood T cell repertoires in COVID-19. Study context: The samples span acute and convalescent COVID-19 from the United States, Italy and Spain.

The CDR3 covers 14 residues. The germline V gene encodes CDR1 MNHEY and CDR2 SVGEGT. Trimming removed 0 bases from V and 4 bases from J, with 9 bases in between. The authors' processing: The authors estimated nucleated cell counts from reference gene primer amplification. Profiled with immunoSEQ multiplex PCR; TCRdb holds only in-frame clones, not every one. The DNA was the basis for D and trimming; V, J and clone size are from that table. The sample includes 150,000 to 180,000 clones, 70% to 90% seen only once; the top ten take 8.3%. Patients in Seattle were enrolled during active infection, then followed longitudinally.

Sequences were obtained from peripheral blood. The receptor was derived from a woman aged 55-70 years with COVID-19, enrolled during active disease. The V gene is TRBV6-2 or TRBV6-3, the J gene TRBJ1-2; D possibly corresponds to TRBD1 (5 bases). The chain's CDR3 is CASSYSGAAYGYTF. CDR3 nucleotide sequence: TGTGCCAGCAGTTACTCAGGGGCAGCCTATGGCTACACCTTC.